This section outlines one T cell receptor beta chain sequence together with its context. The antigen is unknown. The method was immunoSEQ multiplex PCR; TCRdb's version includes in-frame clones alone and lacks a portion of them. The data hold 25,000 to 35,000 clones, with 80% to 85% observed a single time. This entry comes from a study of T cells in localized non-small cell lung cancer. Study-wide findings and caveats: The highest T cell clonality was in uninvolved adjacent lung, above tumor. Median around 56 top-100 tumor clones were shared with paired adjacent lung.

CDR1 is MGHRA, CDR2 YSYEKL, per germline. V was trimmed by 5 bases and J by 4 bases, leaving 10 bases between them. This CDR3 contains 13 residues. The clonotype comes from a man between 40 and 70 years old with stage III lung adenocarcinoma. Sequences were derived from peripheral blood mononuclear cells, sampled before any cancer treatment. The gene calls are TRBV4-1 and TRBJ2-3, with D possibly matching TRBD1 (5 bases). CDR3: CASSGQGPDTQYF. The CDR3 DNA reads as TGCGCCAGCAGCGGGCAGGGTCCAGATACGCAGTATTTT.